This T cell receptor (beta chain) was profiled in a study of somatic mutations in cytotoxic T cells in rheumatoid arthritis. Looking at the study overall: Prior to any treatment and right after diagnosis, patient blood (around 28 ml EDTA) was drawn. Study-wide results and caveats: A largest CD8+ clone above 20% of CD8+ cells occurred in about an eighth of the roughly 65 patients. Measurement of CD8+ T-cell clonality revealed no significant difference between rheumatoid arthritis patients and age-matched healthy controls.

Points on this clone: The antigen remains unidentified.

Positive magnetic bead selection, which isolated the CD4+ and CD8+ cells, was followed by a flow cytometry check of purity. Germline V gene sequence: CDR1 ENHRY, CDR2 SYGVKD. The V and J ends lost 10 bases and 8 bases respectively, with 12 bases between them. The CDR3 loop spans 11 amino acids. Some clones are missing from TCRdb's copy, which holds only in-frame ones; the method was immunoSEQ multiplex PCR. The table has under 20,000 clones, roughly 85% seen once. This chain joins TRBV10-3 and TRBJ2-1; possibly TRBD1 for D (5 bases). This sequence was found in a woman aged 35 to 49 with rheumatoid arthritis. The material sequenced was CD8+ T cells sorted from blood. The CDR3 sequence is CATSLGHEQFF. The CDR3 bases are TGTGCCACCTCTCTGGGGCATGAGCAGTTCTTC.